The text below deals with one T cell receptor beta chain. Sequencing was performed with immunoSEQ multiplex PCR; in TCRdb, only in-frame clones are kept and a portion is missing. The sample contains 100,000 or so clones, almost 95% of which appear only once. There are 16 residues in the CDR3. Looked up from germline, CDR1 is SEHNR and CDR2 is FQNEAQ (reference sequence). The J segment lost 4 bases and the V segment lost 4 bases, leaving 8 bases of the junction unmatched. The data stem from a study of T cell changes during pregnancy in multiple sclerosis. The receptor's source is a female donor with multiple sclerosis, enrolled in a pregnancy study. Sequences were derived from peripheral blood, sampled before pregnancy. The chain combines TRBV7-9 with TRBJ2-7; 12 bases are shared with TRBD1. CDR3 bases: TGTGCCAGCAGCTCCGGGACAGGGGGCAAAGGATACGAGCAGTACTTC. Its translation is CASSSGTGGKGYEQYF.